The sequence of this T cell receptor (beta chain) was determined in a study of cytotoxic CD8 clonotypes in ibrutinib-treated CLL. This clone was seen just once. Sequencing was designed to attain a depth spanning 1 in 200,000 to 1 in 1 million T cells. Produced via immunoSEQ multiplex PCR; TCRdb's table is partial and in-frame only. The table has tens of thousands of clones, more than 60% seen once. Looked up from germline, CDR1 is MDHEN and CDR2 is SYDVKM. The ends were cut back, 3 bases at V and 0 bases at J, with 9 bases in the middle. This CDR3 has 15 residues. This specimen consisted of PBMCs, obtained after 12 months of ibrutinib treatment. The chain is built from TRBV28 and TRBJ1-5, with D unresolved. The clonotype comes from a human donor with chronic lymphocytic leukemia. CDR3 protein: CASSFYSYSNQPQHF. In DNA, the CDR3 is TGTGCCAGCAGTTTTTACAGCTATAGCAATCAGCCCCAGCATTTT.